The present entry profiles one T cell receptor beta chain with its context. This sample is part of a study of blood T cell repertoires in COVID-19. The authors' processing: Quantification of nucleated cells was approximated via reference gene primer amplification. TCRdb keeps only in-frame clones here, not all; method: immunoSEQ multiplex PCR. Clone size and V and J calls were adopted from that table, with D and trimming inferred from the DNA. This table has about 210,000 clones, more than 65% appearing once. This CDR3 spans 15 amino acids. Germline V gene lookup returns CDR1 SGHNT and CDR2 YYREEE (reference sequence). V dropped 0 bases and J dropped 5; count of bases not matched to a gene: 3.

The sample taken for sequencing was peripheral blood. The chain carries TRBV5-4 and TRBJ2-3; TRBD2 matches at 10 bases. This TCR was recovered from a man between 40 and 49 years old who had recovered from COVID-19. CDR3 loop: CASSLVASGRDTQYF. The CDR3 DNA follows: TGTGCCAGCAGCTTGGTCGCTAGCGGGAGAGATACGCAGTATTTT.